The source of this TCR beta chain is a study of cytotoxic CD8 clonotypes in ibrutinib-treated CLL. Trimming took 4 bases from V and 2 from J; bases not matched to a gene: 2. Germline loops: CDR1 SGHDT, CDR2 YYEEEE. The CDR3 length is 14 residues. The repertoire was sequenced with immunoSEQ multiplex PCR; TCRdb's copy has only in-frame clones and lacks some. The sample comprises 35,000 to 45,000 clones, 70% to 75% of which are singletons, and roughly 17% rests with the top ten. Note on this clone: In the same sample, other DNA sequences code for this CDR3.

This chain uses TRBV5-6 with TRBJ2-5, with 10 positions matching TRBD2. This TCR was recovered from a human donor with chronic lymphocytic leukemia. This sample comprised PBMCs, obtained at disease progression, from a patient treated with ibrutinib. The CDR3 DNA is TGTGCCAGCAGCCTAGCGGGGGCTCAAGAGACCCAGTACTTC. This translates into CASSLAGAQETQYF.